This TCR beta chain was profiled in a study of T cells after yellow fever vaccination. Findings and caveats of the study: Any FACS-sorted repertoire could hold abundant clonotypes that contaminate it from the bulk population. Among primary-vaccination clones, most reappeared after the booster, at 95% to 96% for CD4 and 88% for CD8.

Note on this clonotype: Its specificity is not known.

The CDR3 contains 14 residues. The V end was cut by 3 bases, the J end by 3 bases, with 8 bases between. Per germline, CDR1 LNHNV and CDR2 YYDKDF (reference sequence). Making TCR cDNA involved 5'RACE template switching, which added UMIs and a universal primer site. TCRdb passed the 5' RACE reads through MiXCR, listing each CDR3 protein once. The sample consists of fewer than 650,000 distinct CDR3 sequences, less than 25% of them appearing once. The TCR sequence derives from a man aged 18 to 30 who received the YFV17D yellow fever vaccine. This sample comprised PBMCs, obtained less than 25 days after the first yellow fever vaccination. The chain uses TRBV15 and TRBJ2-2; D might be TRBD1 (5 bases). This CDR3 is CATSRDTDTGELFF. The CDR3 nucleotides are TGTGCCACCAGCAGGGACACGGACACCGGGGAGCTGTTTTTT.